This TCR beta chain stems from a study of T cell responses to AZD1222 COVID-19 vaccine. Study context: Second-dose intervals near 4 or 12 weeks were combined.

Findings and limits, study-wide: Donors were chiefly white British, with a greater number of females, and clonal diversity was perhaps underestimated. Repertoires were obtained solely post-peak T cell response. Increased Spike-specific TCR breadth and depth were observed after two AZD1222 doses.

Points on this clone: Antigen: not known.

Germline values: CDR1 SGDLS, CDR2 YYNGEE. The CDR3 sequence is 12 residues long. V shed 0 bases and J shed 7 bases, with 4 bases lying between them. The protocol was immunoSEQ multiplex PCR, while the TCRdb copy is restricted to in-frame clones and leaves out a portion. The data contain over 150,000 clones, about 85% of them seen just once; the ten biggest clones take up about 3%. The sequencing here drew on peripheral blood, taken on day 0 of AZD1222 vaccination. The chain links TRBV9 to TRBJ2-2, with D unresolved. The TCR sequence derives from an adult in good health. CDR3 nucleotide sequence: TGTGCCAGCAGCGTAGTGGGCGGGGAGCTGTTTTTT. This encodes CASSVVGGELFF.